This entry features one T cell receptor (beta chain) sequence. Germline lookup yields CDR1 LGHDT and CDR2 YNNKEL (reference sequence). There are 17 residues in the CDR3. V dropped 0 bases and J dropped 7 bases, with 19 bases sitting between them. This entry comes from a study of response to subunit inactivated influenza vaccine. TCRdb ran MiXCR on the RT-PCR reads and lists one entry per CDR3 protein. The sample includes hundreds of thousands of distinct CDR3 sequences, roughly 18% seen only once; the top ten take roughly a tenth. Sequencing was performed on PBMCs from blood, taken 5 days after vaccination. The clonotype originates from a man aged 45 to 65 who received an inactivated influenza vaccine. V usage is TRBV3-1 and J usage is TRBJ2-1; TRBD2 might be the D (5 bases). CDR3 in amino acids: CASSQDLGGGAGNEQFF. In nucleotides, the CDR3 is TGTGCCAGCAGCCAAGATCTAGGCGGAGGCGCTGGGAATGAGCAGTTCTTC.